This T cell receptor beta chain is from a study of T cell responses to AZD1222 COVID-19 vaccine. Study-wide points: Just a handful of people given AZD1222 tested seropositive at baseline. Females made up more of the donors, who were largely white British, and clonal diversity may have come out too low. Spike-wide vaccine-associated CD4 TCRs dominated at 160-218 and 743-854.

Libraries were prepared by immunoSEQ multiplex PCR; TCRdb keeps only in-frame clonotypes and omits some of them. The repertoire holds fewer than 250,000 clones, with under 95% as singletons. The CDR3 runs to 13 residues. The germline V gene has CDR1 SGHAT and CDR2 FQNNGV. V was clipped by 4 bases and J by 7 bases, with 13 bases between them. Turning to this clone: Its antigen is not identified.

The material was peripheral blood, obtained on day 0 of MenACWY control vaccination. The source is an adult in good health. The chain carries TRBV11-2 and TRBJ2-5, with D hard to call. The CDR3 DNA is TGTGCCAGCAGCTCGGCAAGGAGAGGGACCCAGTACTTC. It is translated as CASSSARRGTQYF.